This TCR beta chain was profiled in a study of blood T cell repertoires in COVID-19. Study-level information: Both acute and convalescent COVID-19 samples were obtained from the United States, Italy and Spain. Nucleic acid was either cDNA or gDNA, and it came from T cells, B-cell-depleted T cells, or PBMCs.

The CDR3 length is 16 residues. The V gene's germline CDR1 is SGHRS and CDR2 YFSETQ. V was cut by 1 base and J by 5 bases, with 19 bases left in between. Authors' methods: Amplification from reference gene primers served as the basis for estimated nucleated cell counts. Assay used: immunoSEQ multiplex PCR; TCRdb lists only in-frame clones, some missing. That table gives V, J and clone size, and the DNA gave D and trimming. The sample lists some 340,000 clones; approximately 82% were seen once. The V call is TRBV5-1, the J call TRBJ2-7; D possibly corresponds to TRBD2 (6 bases). The origin of this receptor is a man aged 25 to 40 with active or convalescent COVID-19. Sequencing input: peripheral blood. The CDR3: CASSLTPGGGSDEQYF. The CDR3, as DNA: TGCGCCAGCAGCTTGACGCCCGGTGGGGGGTCGGACGAGCAGTACTTC.